These T cell receptor beta chains were read from a single sample in a study of CD8 T cells in ankylosing spondylitis. From the 5' RACE reads, TCRdb called clonotypes with MiXCR, one entry per CDR3 protein. The sample includes around 770,000 distinct CDR3 sequences, 10% to 15% seen only once; the top ten take just over 0.5%. Sequenced input: blood, either unsorted or a sorted T cell fraction (not recorded which). Source of these receptors: a male donor with ankylosing spondylitis. CDR3s include the opening cysteine and the closing phenylalanine or tryptophan. The order of the fields is clone size, V gene, D gene, J gene, CDR3 DNA, CDR3 protein. A D gene is named only where the DNA matches it firmly. A clone size is listed for some rows: how often the clone was seen (once, few, many), or a class if it is expanded.

>many|TRBV28|.|TRBJ1-5
TGTGCCAGCAGTTTCAGCAGGGAACTTAGCAATCAGCCCCAGCATTTT
CASSFSRELSNQPQHF
>.|TRBV6-1|TRBD1|TRBJ2-3
TGTGCCAGCAGTCCTTGGGACAGAACAGATACGCAGTATTTT
CASSPWDRTDTQYF
>.|TRBV5-4|.|TRBJ2-7
TGTGCCAGCAGCTTGGCGACACCTTTTAGATCCTACGAGCAGTACTTC
CASSLATPFRSYEQYF
>.|TRBV12-3/TRBV12-4|.|TRBJ1-5
TGTGCCAGCAGTTTAACTGACTTGGTAGAACAGCCCCAGCATTTT
CASSLTDLVEQPQHF
>.|TRBV6-1|.|TRBJ1-5
TGTGCCAGCTGGGATTATCCCCGAAATCAGCCCCAGCATTTT
CASWDYPRNQPQHF
>.|TRBV5-1|TRBD1|TRBJ2-7
TGCGCCAGCAGCTTGGTAGGGACGGGACAGGGCACCTACGAGCAGTACTTC
CASSLVGTGQGTYEQYF
>.|TRBV6-5|TRBD2|TRBJ2-5
TGTGCCAGCAGTTTGAGCGGGAGAGTTGGGGAGACCCAGTACTTC
CASSLSGRVGETQYF
>.|TRBV20-1|.|TRBJ1-1
TGCAGTGCTAGTGACAGACGTCGTGGGAACACTGAAGCTTTCTTT
CSASDRRRGNTEAFF
>.|TRBV11-3|TRBD2|TRBJ2-1
TGTGCCAGCAGCCCCTGGATGGCGGGGGGGCAAGGCAATGAGCAGTTCTTC
CASSPWMAGGQGNEQFF
>.|TRBV5-1|.|TRBJ2-7
TGCGCCAGCATTGACAACGGCTACGAGCAGTACTTC
CASIDNGYEQYF
>few|TRBV28|.|TRBJ2-7
TGTGCCAGCCTTGGGAGCTCCTACGAGCAGTACTTC
CASLGSSYEQYF
>many|TRBV20-1|.|TRBJ1-5
TGCAGTGCTATGACCAGGGGCGGTCAGCCCCAGCATTTT
CSAMTRGGQPQHF
>many|TRBV6-6|.|TRBJ1-6
TGTGCCAGCAGCGACCTTAATTCACCCCTCCACTTT
CASSDLNSPLHF
>few|TRBV24-1|TRBD2|TRBJ2-1
TGTGCCACCAGTGAACCGGGACTAGGTTACAATGAGCAGTTCTTC
CATSEPGLGYNEQFF
>few|TRBV2|.|TRBJ2-7
TGTGCCAGCAATGGGGGCAGCACCTACGAGCAGTACTTC
CASNGGSTYEQYF
>few|TRBV28|.|TRBJ1-2
TGTGCCACCGTAACCGGGCCCCTCGGCGCTAACTATGGCTACACCTTC
CATVTGPLGANYGYTF
>.|TRBV20-1|TRBD2|TRBJ2-1
TGCAGTGCTCCCCCTAGCGGGAGTTACAATGAGCAGTTCTTC
CSAPPSGSYNEQFF
>few|TRBV6-5|.|TRBJ2-7
TGTGCCAGCAGTTACTCAATCCTGGGACTGGGCGACGAGCAGTACTTC
CASSYSILGLGDEQYF